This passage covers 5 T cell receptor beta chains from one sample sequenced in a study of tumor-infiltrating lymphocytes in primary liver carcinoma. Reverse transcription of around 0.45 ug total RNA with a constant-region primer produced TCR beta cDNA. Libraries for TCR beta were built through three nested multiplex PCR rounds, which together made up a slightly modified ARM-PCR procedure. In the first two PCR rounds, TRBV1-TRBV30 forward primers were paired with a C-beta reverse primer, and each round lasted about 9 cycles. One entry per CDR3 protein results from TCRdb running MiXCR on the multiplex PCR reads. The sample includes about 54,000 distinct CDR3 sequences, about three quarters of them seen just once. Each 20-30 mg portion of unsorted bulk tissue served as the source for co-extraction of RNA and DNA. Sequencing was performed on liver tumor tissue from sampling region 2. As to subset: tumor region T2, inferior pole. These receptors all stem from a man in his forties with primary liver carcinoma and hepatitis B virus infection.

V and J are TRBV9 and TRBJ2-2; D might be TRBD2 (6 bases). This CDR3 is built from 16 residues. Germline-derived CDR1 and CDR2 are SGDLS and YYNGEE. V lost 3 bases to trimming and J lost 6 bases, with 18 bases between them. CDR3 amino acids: CASSGGSPSGAGELFF. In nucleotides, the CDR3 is TGTGCCAGCAGCGGTGGGTCACCCTCGGGGGCCGGGGAGCTGTTTTTT.

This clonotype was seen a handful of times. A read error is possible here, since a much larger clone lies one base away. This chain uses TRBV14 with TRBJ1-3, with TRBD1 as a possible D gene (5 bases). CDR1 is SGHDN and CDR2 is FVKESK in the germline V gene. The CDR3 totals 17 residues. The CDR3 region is CASSQVWTPISGNAIYF. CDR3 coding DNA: TGTGCCAGCAGCCAAGTTTGGACACCTATCTCTGGAAACGCCATATATTTT.

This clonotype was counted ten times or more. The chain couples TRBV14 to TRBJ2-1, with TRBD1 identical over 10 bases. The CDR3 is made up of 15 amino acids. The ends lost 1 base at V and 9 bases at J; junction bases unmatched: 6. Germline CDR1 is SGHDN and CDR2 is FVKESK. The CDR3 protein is CASSQVRGQGPEQFF. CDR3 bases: TGTGCCAGCAGCCAAGTGAGGGGACAGGGGCCTGAGCAGTTCTTC. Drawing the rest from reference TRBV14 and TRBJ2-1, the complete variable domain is EAGVTQFPSHSVIEKGQTVTLRCDPISGHDNLYWYRRVMGKEIKFLLHFVKESKQDESGMPNNRFLAERTGGTYSTLKVQPAELEDSGVYFCASSQVRGQGPEQFFGPGTRLTVL.

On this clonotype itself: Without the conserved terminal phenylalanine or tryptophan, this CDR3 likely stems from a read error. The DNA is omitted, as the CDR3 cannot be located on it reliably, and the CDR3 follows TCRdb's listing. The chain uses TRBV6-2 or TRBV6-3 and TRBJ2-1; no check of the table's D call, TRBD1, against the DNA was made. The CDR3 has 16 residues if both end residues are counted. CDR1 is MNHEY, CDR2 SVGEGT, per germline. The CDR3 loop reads CAISYWGRGSYNEQLL.

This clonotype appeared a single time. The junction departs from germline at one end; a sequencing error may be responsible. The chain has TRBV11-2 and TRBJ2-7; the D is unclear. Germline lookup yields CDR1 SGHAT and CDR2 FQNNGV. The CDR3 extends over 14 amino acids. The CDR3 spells CTSSLSDTAFEQYF. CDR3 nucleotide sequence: TGTACCAGCAGCTTAAGTGACACTGCCTTTGAGCAGTACTTC.